The 19 T cell receptor beta chains given below trace back to one sample, sequenced in a study of blood T cell repertoires in COVID-19. The data were produced by immunoSEQ multiplex PCR, yet TCRdb's version contains in-frame clones alone and is incomplete. The sample has around 94,000 clones; 85% to 90% are singletons. The source material was peripheral blood. These receptors originate from a man aged 45-60 years with active or convalescent COVID-19.

V gene TRBV19 combines with J gene TRBJ2-1, with a possible D match to TRBD2 (6 bases). The CDR3 spans 18 residues. V was pared by 0 bases and J by 4 bases, with 19 bases between. The germline V gene has CDR1 LNHDA and CDR2 SQIVND (reference sequence). CDR3 amino acids: CASSIDASANGGYNEQFF. Written as DNA, the CDR3 is TGTGCCAGTAGTATAGATGCCTCGGCCAACGGGGGTTACAATGAGCAGTTCTTC.

This clone was counted only a few times. This chain links TRBV5-6 with TRBJ2-5, with TRBD2 as a possible D gene (6 bases). Germline values: CDR1 SGHDT, CDR2 YYEEEE. V was trimmed by 6 bases and J by 5 bases, leaving 17 bases between them. This CDR3 has 14 amino acids. The CDR3 DNA follows: TGTGCCAGCACCCCGAGGAGGGCCGGTGAGACCCAGTACTTC. It specifies CASTPRRAGETQYF. Variable domain in full (rest from reference TRBV5-6 and TRBJ2-5): DAGVTQSPTHLIKTRGQQVTLRCSPKSGHDTVSWYQQALGQGPQFIFQYYEEEERQRGNFPDRFSGHQFPNYSSELNVNALLLGDSALYLCASTPRRAGETQYFGPGTRLLVL.

The genes are TRBV5-1 and TRBJ2-3; TRBD2 matches 9 bases. J lost 3 bases, V lost 1 base, and 6 bases had no gene match. The CDR3 has 16 residues. CDR1 and CDR2 (germline): SGHRS, YFSETQ. CDR3 loop: CASSLSLAGSTDTQYF. CDR3 DNA sequence: TGCGCCAGCAGCTTGAGCCTAGCGGGGTCGACAGATACGCAGTATTTT.

The chain uses TRBV6-5 and TRBJ1-3, with 11 bases that match TRBD1. This CDR3 comprises 14 residues. V gave up 6 bases and J gave up 2 bases; unmatched junction bases: 0. CDR1 MNHEY and CDR2 SVGAGI come from the germline V gene. The CDR3, as DNA: TGTGCCAGCAGGGACAGGGGGCCTGGAAACACCATATATTTT. Protein product: CASRDRGPGNTIYF.

This clone is a singleton in its sample. J is TRBJ1-5 and V is TRBV7-8, with D possibly matching TRBD1 (6 bases). The V end lost 3 bases, the J end lost 6 bases, and 12 bases lay between the germline ends. This CDR3 has 14 residues. The germline CDR1 and CDR2 sequences are SGHVS and FQNEAQ. CDR3 amino acids: CASSFRGEGQPQHF. DNA of the CDR3: TGTGCCAGCAGCTTTAGGGGGGAGGGTCAGCCCCAGCATTTT.

The chain joins TRBV6-5 to TRBJ1-2; 10 bases line up with TRBD1. This CDR3 has 15 residues. The ends lost 5 bases at V and 4 bases at J; junction bases unmatched: 7. Germline V gives CDR1 MNHEY, CDR2 SVGAGI. In DNA, the CDR3 is TGTGCCAGCAGTCTGCCCGGGACAGGGGCCTATGGCTACACCTTC. It codes for CASSLPGTGAYGYTF.

This chain joins TRBV10-3 and TRBJ1-3; TRBD1 agrees at 8 bases. This CDR3 is 14 amino acids long. The germline V gene has CDR1 ENHRY and CDR2 SYGVKD. With 5 bases clipped from V and 2 bases from J, the junction kept 2 bases outside the gene matches. CDR3 nucleotide sequence: TGTGCCATCAGTCCGGACAGGGCTGGAAACACCATATATTTT. As protein: CAISPDRAGNTIYF.

The chain employs TRBV4-1 and TRBJ2-2; possible D gene TRBD2, 5 bases. The V end lost 0 bases, the J end lost 0 bases, and 8 bases lay between the germline ends. The germline gives CDR1 MGHRA, CDR2 YSYEKL. The CDR3 totals 16 residues. CDR3 nucleotides: TGCGCCAGCAGCCAAGAAGACGGGGCGAACACCGGGGAGCTGTTTTTT. Protein product: CASSQEDGANTGELFF.

The chain carries TRBV7-2 and TRBJ2-1; perhaps TRBD2 as D (6 bases). The germline V and J ends were trimmed by 5 bases and 5 bases, with 10 bases remaining between them. Germline V gives CDR1 SGHTA, CDR2 FQGNSA. The CDR3 sequence is 13 residues long. The CDR3, as DNA: TGTGCCAGCAGCCACGGGGGTCACAATGAGCAGTTCTTC. Translation gives CASSHGGHNEQFF.

This chain connects TRBV7-8 to TRBJ2-7, with 9 bases aligning to TRBD2. V lost 0 bases and J lost 2; bases outside the gene matches: 5. Germline V lookup: CDR1 SGHVS, CDR2 FQNEAQ. This CDR3 is built from 16 residues. DNA of the CDR3: TGTGCCAGCAGCTTAGCGACTAGCGGCGTCCCCTACGAGCAGTACTTC. Its protein product is CASSLATSGVPYEQYF.

The V gene is TRBV29-1, the J gene TRBJ2-1, with 7 nucleotides matching TRBD1. The CDR3 spans 13 residues. CDR1 and CDR2 (germline): SQVTM, ANQGSEA. V trimming: 3 bases; J trimming: 8 bases; junction bases outside the gene matches: 7. The CDR3 bases are TGCAGCGTTGATAGGGGGCTGGGGGATGAGCAGTTCTTC. It specifies CSVDRGLGDEQFF.

The chain joins TRBV19 to TRBJ2-1; D possibly corresponds to TRBD1 (6 bases). CDR1 and CDR2 (germline): LNHDA, SQIVND (reference sequence). This CDR3 region has 13 residues. Deletions cut 6 bases from V and 4 bases from J, with 10 bases between. The CDR3 DNA reads TGTGCCAGTAGCCGGGACACATACAATGAGCAGTTCTTC. Residues: CASSRDTYNEQFF. The whole variable domain, remainder taken from reference TRBV19 and TRBJ2-1, is DGGITQSPKYLFRKEGQNVTLSCEQNLNHDAMYWYRQDPGQGLRLIYYSQIVNDFQKGDIAEGYSVSREKKESFPLTVTSAQKNPTAFYLCASSRDTYNEQFFGPGTRLTVL.

The chain employs TRBV28 and TRBJ2-1; 12 bases align to TRBD2. The germline gives CDR1 MDHEN, CDR2 SYDVKM. Losses at the gene ends were 1 base for V and 10 bases for J; bases not matched to a gene: 5. This CDR3 is built from 15 residues. CDR3 loop: CASSLLASGGVEQFF. The CDR3, as DNA: TGTGCCAGCAGTTTATTGGCTAGCGGGGGGGTGGAGCAGTTCTTC.

V gene TRBV6-5 combines with J gene TRBJ1-2; TRBD1 is a possible D gene (5 bases). The germline V gene has CDR1 MNHEY and CDR2 SVGAGI. V lost 0 bases to trimming and J lost 4 bases, with 12 bases between them. The CDR3 loop spans 15 amino acids. DNA for the CDR3: TGTGCCAGCAGTTACTCGGGGGGAACCGGCTATGGCTACACCTTC. It codes for CASSYSGGTGYGYTF.

This clone has just one count. V and J are TRBV28 and TRBJ2-5; D is unresolved. CDR3 length: 12 residues. Trimming left V 3 bases short and J 5 bases short, with 7 bases between. CDR1 is MDHEN, CDR2 SYDVKM, per germline. Here the CDR3 DNA reads TGTGCCAGCAGTTTGAGCACCGAGACCCAGTACTTC. It yields the protein CASSLSTETQYF. The full variable domain, with the rest looked up from reference TRBV28 and TRBJ2-5, is DVKVTQSSRYLVKRTGEKVFLECVQDMDHENMFWYRQDPGLGLRLIYFSYDVKMKEKGDIPEGYSVSREKKERFSLILESASTNQTSMYLCASSLSTETQYFGPGTRLLVL.

V usage is TRBV5-1 and J usage is TRBJ2-3; weak D call: TRBD1 (6 bases). Germline lookup yields CDR1 SGHRS and CDR2 YFSETQ. V shed 4 bases and J shed 1 base, with 13 bases lying between them. The CDR3 extends over 15 amino acids. The CDR3 DNA reads TGCGCCAGCAGCGCTGGACAGCCTGGCACAGATACGCAGTATTTT. It translates to CASSAGQPGTDTQYF.

This chain connects TRBV15 to TRBJ1-2; the D gene is possibly TRBD1 (6 bases). The CDR3 is 15 residues long. Germline V lookup: CDR1 LNHNV, CDR2 YYDKDF (reference sequence). The V end was cut by 4 bases, the J end by 3 bases, with 15 bases between. The CDR3 DNA is TGTGCCACCAGCACTTACAGGGTAGATGACTATGGCTACACCTTC. Translated: CATSTYRVDDYGYTF.

V is TRBV10-3 and J is TRBJ1-6; the match to TRBD1 covers 7 bases. Per the germline V gene, CDR1 is ENHRY and CDR2 is SYGVKD. V was pared by 4 bases and J by 7 bases, with 10 bases of the junction left unmatched. The length of the CDR3 is 16 residues. CDR3 in amino acids: CAISASLGQQNSPLHF. DNA for the CDR3: TGTGCCATCAGTGCATCCTTGGGACAGCAAAATTCACCCCTCCACTTT.

V is TRBV28 and J is TRBJ1-2; 8 bases fit TRBD1. The trim removed 5 bases at V and 4 bases at J, leaving 6 bases unmatched. CDR1 is MDHEN, CDR2 SYDVKM, per germline. The CDR3 is 14 residues long. As DNA, the CDR3 is TGTGCCAGCAGTACAAGCGGACAGGGCTATGGCTACACCTTC. It is translated as CASSTSGQGYGYTF.